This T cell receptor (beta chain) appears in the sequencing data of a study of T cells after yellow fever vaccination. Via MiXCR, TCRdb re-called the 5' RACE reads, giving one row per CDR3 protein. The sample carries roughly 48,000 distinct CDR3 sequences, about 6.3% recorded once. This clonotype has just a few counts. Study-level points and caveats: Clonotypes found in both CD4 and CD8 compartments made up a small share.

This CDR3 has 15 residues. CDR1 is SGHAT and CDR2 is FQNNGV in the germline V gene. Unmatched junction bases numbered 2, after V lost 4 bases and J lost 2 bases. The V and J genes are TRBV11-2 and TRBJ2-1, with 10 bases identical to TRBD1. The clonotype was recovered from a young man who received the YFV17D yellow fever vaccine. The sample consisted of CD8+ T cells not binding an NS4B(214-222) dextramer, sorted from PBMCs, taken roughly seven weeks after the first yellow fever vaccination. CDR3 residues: CASSSGTGAYNEQFF. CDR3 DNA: TGTGCCAGCAGCTCCGGGACAGGGGCCTACAATGAGCAGTTCTTC.